The clone carrying this TCR beta chain was detected a few times. Distinct nucleotide sequences in the sample also encode this CDR3. The germline V gene has CDR1 SGDLS and CDR2 YYNGEE. CDR3 length equals 15 residues. V lost 0 bases, J lost 2 bases, and 9 bases lay in between. This record comes from a study of blood T cell repertoires in COVID-19. Study at large: The analysed material was cDNA or gDNA that came from T cells, B-cell-depleted T cells, or PBMCs.

Some clones are missing from TCRdb's copy, which holds only in-frame ones; the method was immunoSEQ multiplex PCR. The table records over 85,000 clones, around 74% of them present only once. The clonotype comes from a woman in her fifties or sixties with acute or convalescent COVID-19. V gene TRBV9 combines with J gene TRBJ2-1; D unclear. Material: peripheral blood. The CDR3 DNA follows: TGTGCCAGCAGCGTAGGAGGCGGAGCCTACAATGAGCAGTTCTTC. The encoded protein is CASSVGGGAYNEQFF.